This TCR beta chain was captured in a study of identical twins. On this clonotype itself: Its antigen is currently unknown.

General study findings and limits: The study drew conclusions from cross-sectional statistical analysis, not from following the same donors. Modeled out-of-frame TCR alpha sharing in monozygotic twins fell below observed levels. Alpha sequences that were out-of-frame and twin-shared showed an excess of low generation probability.

The V gene lost 1 base and the J gene lost 5 bases, with 15 bases spanning the gap. There are 16 residues in the CDR3. In TCRdb, the 5' RACE reads were re-called with MiXCR into one record per CDR3 protein. In the table there are under 900,000 distinct CDR3 sequences, 15% to 20% of which are singletons. This sample also belongs to another study, concerning T cells expressing NK-cell markers.

The chain couples TRBV12-3 or TRBV12-4 to TRBJ2-1; D is tentatively TRBD1 or TRBD2 (5 bases each). The receptor was isolated from a woman younger than 35 in good health. Sequencing was performed on PBMCs. CDR3 residues: CASSLGAWGKDNEQFF. The CDR3 DNA reads TGTGCCAGCAGTTTAGGGGCCTGGGGGAAAGACAATGAGCAGTTCTTC.